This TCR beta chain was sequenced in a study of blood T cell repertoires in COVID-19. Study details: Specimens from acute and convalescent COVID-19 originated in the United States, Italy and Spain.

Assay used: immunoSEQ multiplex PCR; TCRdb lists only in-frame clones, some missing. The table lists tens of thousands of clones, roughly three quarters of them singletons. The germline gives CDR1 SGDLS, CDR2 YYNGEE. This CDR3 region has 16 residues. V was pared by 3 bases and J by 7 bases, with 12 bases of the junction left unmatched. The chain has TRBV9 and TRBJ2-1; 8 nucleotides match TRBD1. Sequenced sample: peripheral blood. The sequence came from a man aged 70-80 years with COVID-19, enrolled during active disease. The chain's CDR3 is CASSASQGALWNEQFF. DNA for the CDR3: TGTGCCAGCAGCGCCTCTCAGGGGGCACTTTGGAATGAGCAGTTCTTC.